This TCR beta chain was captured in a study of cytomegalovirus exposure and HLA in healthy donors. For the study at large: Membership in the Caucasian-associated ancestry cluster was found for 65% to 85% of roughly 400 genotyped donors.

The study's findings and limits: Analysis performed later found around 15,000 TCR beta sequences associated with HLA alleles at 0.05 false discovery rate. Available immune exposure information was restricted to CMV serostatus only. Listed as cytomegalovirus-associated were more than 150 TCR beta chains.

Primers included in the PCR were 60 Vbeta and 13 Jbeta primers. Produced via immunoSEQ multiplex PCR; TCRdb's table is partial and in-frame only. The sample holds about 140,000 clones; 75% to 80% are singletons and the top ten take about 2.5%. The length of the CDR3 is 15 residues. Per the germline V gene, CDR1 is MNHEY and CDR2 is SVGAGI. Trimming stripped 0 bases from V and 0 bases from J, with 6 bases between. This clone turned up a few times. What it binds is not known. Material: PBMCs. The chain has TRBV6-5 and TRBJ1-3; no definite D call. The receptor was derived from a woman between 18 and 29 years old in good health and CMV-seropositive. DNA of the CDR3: TGTGCCAGCAGTTACTCTACAAGCTCTGGAAACACCATATATTTT. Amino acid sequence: CASSYSTSSGNTIYF.